A single sample is the source of the 4 T cell receptor beta chains below, sequenced in a study of cytomegalovirus exposure and HLA in healthy donors. The PCR had 60 Vbeta and 13 Jbeta primers. Assay used: immunoSEQ multiplex PCR; TCRdb lists only in-frame clones, some missing. This table holds roughly 200,000 clones, around 87% found once. Material for sequencing was PBMCs. These receptors came from a man younger than 40 in good health and CMV-seronegative.

This clone was counted once. The J gene is TRBJ2-5, the V gene TRBV11-3, with 7 bases lining up with TRBD2. The CDR3 has 13 residues. V was pared by 5 bases and J by 4 bases, with 4 bases of the junction left unmatched. CDR1 is SGHNT, CDR2 YENEEA, per germline. CDR3 DNA sequence: TGTGCCAGCAGCCTCCGGGGGGTAGAGACCCAGTACTTC. It translates to CASSLRGVETQYF.

The rearrangement joins TRBV6-6 to TRBJ2-7, with TRBD1 identical over 7 bases. Unmatched junction bases numbered 3, after V lost 7 bases and J lost 0 bases. The CDR3 loop spans 13 amino acids. From germline, CDR1 is MNHNY and CDR2 SVGAGI (reference sequence). The CDR3 protein is CASTNRGSYEQYF. CDR3 bases: TGTGCCAGCACCAACAGGGGCTCCTACGAGCAGTACTTC.

The V and J genes are TRBV5-1 and TRBJ2-3; TRBD1 might be the D (6 bases). The germline V gene encodes CDR1 SGHRS and CDR2 YFSETQ. The CDR3 contains 14 residues. V shed 0 bases and J shed 4 bases, with 9 bases lying between them. CDR3 amino acids: CASSLEDSADTQYF. DNA of the CDR3: TGCGCCAGCAGCTTGGAGGACAGCGCAGATACGCAGTATTTT. The full variable domain, with the rest looked up from reference TRBV5-1 and TRBJ2-3, is KAGVTQTPRYLIKTRGQQVTLSCSPISGHRSVSWYQQTPGQGLQFLFEYFSETQRNKGNFPGRFSGRQFSNSRSEMNVSTLELGDSALYLCASSLEDSADTQYFGPGTRLTVL.

The CDR3 nucleotides read TGTGCCAGTAGTATGGGGGGCTACAATGAGCAGTTCTTC. Translating it yields CASSMGGYNEQFF. The chain carries TRBV19 and TRBJ2-1; D is perhaps TRBD2 (6 bases). This CDR3 comprises 13 residues. V lost 3 bases, J lost 3 bases, and 6 bases lay in between. Germline V gives CDR1 LNHDA, CDR2 SQIVND (reference sequence).